Shown below are 27 T cell receptor beta chains from a single sample sequenced in a study of beta chain features in type 1 diabetes. The study reverse transcribed the entire isolated RNA, so it sequenced expressed TCRB transcripts. Sequencing used immunoSEQ multiplex PCR; TCRdb keeps in-frame clones, though not all of them. The sample shows 250,000 to 400,000 clones, about 15% of them seen only once. What was sequenced was central memory CD4+ T cells from blood. The receptors here all came from a man aged 30 to 39 in good health.

J is TRBJ1-4 and V is TRBV14; possibly TRBD1 for D (5 bases). CDR1 SGHDN and CDR2 FVKESK come from the germline V gene. V gave up 1 base and J gave up 8 bases, with 8 bases separating them. The CDR3 extends over 13 amino acids. The CDR3 nucleotides read TGTGCCAGCAGCCAAGTTCGGGACGAAAAACTGTTTTTT. Translated: CASSQVRDEKLFF.

This clone was observed a handful of times. V usage is TRBV6-1 and J usage is TRBJ2-3, with D perhaps matching TRBD2 (5 bases). Trimming left V 7 bases short and J 3 bases short, with 11 bases between. CDR3 size: 13 residues. Germline CDR1 is MNHNS and CDR2 is SASEGT. The CDR3 DNA follows: TGTGCCAGCACGGGGTTGGGAACAGATACGCAGTATTTT. This codes for CASTGLGTDTQYF.

The V gene is TRBV6-1, the J gene TRBJ2-2; 9 nucleotides match TRBD2. The CDR3 is made up of 15 amino acids. Losses at the gene ends were 9 bases for V and 4 bases for J; bases not matched to a gene: 9. Germline V gene data show CDR1 as MNHNS and CDR2 as SASEGT. The CDR3 region has the DNA TGTGCCAGTCAAATAGCGGGAGCGGCCACCGGGGAGCTGTTTTTT. Its translation: CASQIAGAATGELFF.

CDR3 nucleotide sequence: TGTGCCAGCAGCTTAGGAGGCGGGAGGGCCCGGGCGTACGAGCAGTACGTC. Encoded protein: CASSLGGGRARAYEQYV. This chain uses TRBV7-8 with TRBJ2-7, with 9 bases aligning to TRBD2. V dropped 1 base and J dropped 4; count of bases not matched to a gene: 11. CDR1 and CDR2 (germline): SGHVS, FQNEAQ. This CDR3 has 17 amino acids.

A word on this clone: The germline gene is not matched at one end of the junction; a read error may be the cause. DNA of the CDR3: TGTGCTAGCAGCTTAGCGCGCCTAGCGGGTCCGGCCAAAAACATTCAGTACTTC. Its protein is CASSLARLAGPAKNIQYF. The chain employs TRBV7-7 and TRBJ2-4; 8 bases map to TRBD2. The CDR3 consists of 18 residues. Germline V gene sequence: CDR1 SSHAT, CDR2 FNYEAQ (reference sequence).

This clone was detected many times. In DNA form, the CDR3 reads TGTGCCAGCAGCTTCACGGGTGGGACGCAGTATTTT. Translating gives CASSFTGGTQYF. This chain joins TRBV11-3 and TRBJ2-3; no clear D gene. The CDR3 covers 12 residues. V shed 3 bases and J shed 9 bases, with 10 bases lying between them. Germline CDR1 reads SGHNT; CDR2 reads YENEEA.

In its sample, this clone was seen a few times. The V and J genes are TRBV2 and TRBJ2-1; D uncertain. V lost 7 bases, J lost 8 bases, and 21 bases lay in between. Germline CDR1 and CDR2: SNHLY and FYNNEI. The CDR3 has 15 amino acids. The CDR3 DNA is TGTGCCAGCACCCCCCTACGGCAGGTGGGCCATGAGCAGTTCTTC. Protein product: CASTPLRQVGHEQFF. The full variable domain, in which reference TRBV2 and TRBJ2-1 provide the parts outside the CDR3, is EPEVTQTPSHQVTQMGQEVILRCVPISNHLYFYWYRQILGQKVEFLVSFYNNEISEKSEIFDDQFSVERPDGSNFTLKIRSTKLEDSAMYFCASTPLRQVGHEQFFGPGTRLTVL.

J is TRBJ1-2 and V is TRBV21-1; the table assigns TRBD1, which was not confirmed against the DNA. TRBV21-1 is reported as a pseudogene. The CDR3 covers 15 residues. The DNA of the CDR3 is TGTGCCAGCAGCAGTACGACAGGGGGTTTTTTCGGCTACACCTTC. Translating it yields CASSSTTGGFFGYTF.

The chain joins TRBV19 to TRBJ2-3; 9 bases match TRBD1. This CDR3 contains 14 residues. Losses at the gene ends were 5 bases for V and 7 bases for J; bases not matched to a gene: 7. Germline V lookup: CDR1 LNHDA, CDR2 SQIVND (reference sequence). CDR3 sequence (DNA): TGTGCCAGTAGTGCCGACAGGGGGATATATACGCAGTATTTT. This sequence encodes CASSADRGIYTQYF. The full variable domain, its missing parts supplied by reference TRBV19 and TRBJ2-3, is DGGITQSPKYLFRKEGQNVTLSCEQNLNHDAMYWYRQDPGQGLRLIYYSQIVNDFQKGDIAEGYSVSREKKESFPLTVTSAQKNPTAFYLCASSADRGIYTQYFGPGTRLTVL.

The sample holds a few counts of this clone. The gene calls are TRBV6-6 and TRBJ1-5; a possible D gene is TRBD1 (5 bases). Trimming pared 7 bases from V and 4 bases from J, leaving 17 bases between. Germline V gene lookup returns CDR1 MNHNY and CDR2 SVGAGI (reference sequence). CDR3 length: 15 amino acids. DNA for the CDR3: TGTGCCAGCACCTTAGGGACGCCAGGTAATCAGCCCCAGCATTTT. It encodes CASTLGTPGNQPQHF.

The chain combines TRBV10-3 with TRBJ2-5; TRBD1 might be the D (5 bases). The V end lost 5 bases, the J end lost 2 bases, and 9 bases lay between the germline ends. The CDR3 totals 13 residues. The germline CDR1 and CDR2 sequences are ENHRY and SYGVKD. CDR3 coding DNA: TGTGCCATCAGTCCCCGACAGCAAGAGACCCAGTACTTC. Amino acids: CAISPRQQETQYF.

Notes on this clone: The same CDR3 also results from other DNA sequences found in this sample. The chain links TRBV30 to TRBJ2-3; 11 bases map to TRBD2. The germline CDR1 and CDR2 sequences are GTSNPN and SVGIG (reference sequence). V lost 0 bases to trimming and J lost 6 bases; unmatched junction nucleotides: 17. The CDR3 is 19 amino acids. The CDR3 here is CAWSVLGSGRGGVADTQYF. CDR3 in DNA: TGTGCCTGGAGTGTACTAGGTAGCGGGAGGGGTGGGGTCGCGGATACGCAGTATTTT. The full variable domain, in which reference TRBV30 and TRBJ2-3 provide the parts outside the CDR3, is SQTIHQWPATLVQPVGSPLSLECTVEGTSNPNLYWYRQAAGRGLQLLFYSVGIGQISSEVPQNLSASRPQDRQFILSSKKLLLSDSGFYLCAWSVLGSGRGGVADTQYFGPGTRLTVL.

Worth noting for this clone: Mismatch with germline at one junction end may stem from a read error. The CDR3 is CAISKRRTGEDEQYF. Here the CDR3 DNA reads TGTGCCATCAGTAAACGACGGACAGGGGAGGACGAGCAGTACTTC. The gene calls are TRBV6-5 and TRBJ2-7, with 9 positions matching TRBD1. Germline V CDR1 and CDR2: MNHEY, SVGAGI. This CDR3 comprises 15 residues.

The rearrangement uses TRBV11-2 and TRBJ2-7; D is ambiguous. Germline-derived CDR1 and CDR2 are SGHAT and FQNNGV. V dropped 1 base and J dropped 6 bases, with 10 bases sitting between them. The CDR3 spans 13 residues. The CDR3 DNA reads TGTGCCAGCAGCTTAGTGGGCCGGACCGAGCAGTACGTC. Its translation: CASSLVGRTEQYV.

In this sample, this clone turned up many times. Other DNA sequences in this sample translate to the same CDR3. The V gene is TRBV19, the J gene TRBJ2-5; 10 positions match TRBD2. From germline, CDR1 is LNHDA and CDR2 SQIVND (reference sequence). The CDR3 has 16 amino acids. V was pared by 4 bases and J by 0 bases, with 5 bases of the junction left unmatched. In DNA form, the CDR3 reads TGTGCCAGTAGTACCCTTAGCGGGGGGTACCAAGAGACCCAGTACTTC. Protein product: CASSTLSGGYQETQYF.

This clone was seen more than once but under ten times. CDR3: CASSFGAGGPAETQYF. The CDR3 DNA reads as TGTGCCAGCAGCTTCGGGGCGGGAGGGCCTGCAGAGACCCAGTACTTC. This chain links TRBV7-3 with TRBJ2-5; TRBD2 agrees at 9 bases. The germline V gene encodes CDR1 SGHTA and CDR2 FQGTGA. V shed 3 bases and J 4 bases; nucleotides not matched to a gene: 9. CDR3 length equals 16 residues.

The V call is TRBV2, the J call TRBJ2-2, with D unresolved. V lost 6 bases and J 3 bases, leaving 8 bases between the germline ends. Germline V gene data show CDR1 as SNHLY and CDR2 as FYNNEI. The CDR3 has 13 amino acids. The CDR3 DNA is TGTGCCAGCAGCCCTACTTACACCGGGGAGCTGTTTTTT. It specifies CASSPTYTGELFF.

The sample holds a few counts of this clone. This chain connects TRBV5-1 to TRBJ2-5, with 12 bases fitting TRBD2. CDR1 is SGHRS and CDR2 is YFSETQ in the germline V gene. This CDR3 is built from 14 residues. Losses at the gene ends were 5 bases for V and 5 bases for J; bases not matched to a gene: 4. The CDR3 DNA is TGCGCCAGCAGTGGACTAGCGGGGAGGGAGACCCAGTACTTC. This codes for CASSGLAGRETQYF. Complete variable domain (other parts from reference TRBV5-1 and TRBJ2-5): KAGVTQTPRYLIKTRGQQVTLSCSPISGHRSVSWYQQTPGQGLQFLFEYFSETQRNKGNFPGRFSGRQFSNSRSEMNVSTLELGDSALYLCASSGLAGRETQYFGPGTRLLVL.

Turning to this clone: At one of its ends the junction is not consistent with the germline gene, which may arise from a read error. This sequence joins TRBV10-3 and TRBJ1-2; D is ambiguous. The CDR3 is made up of 13 amino acids. Germline V gene sequence: CDR1 ENHRY, CDR2 SYGVKD. DNA of the CDR3: TGTGCCATCAGTGATGGGGATAACGATGGCTACACCTTC. Protein: CAISDGDNDGYTF.

The chain is built from TRBV4-3 and TRBJ1-3, with D possibly being TRBD1 (6 bases). CDR1 and CDR2 (germline): LGHNA, YSLEER. CDR3 length: 15 amino acids. Trimming stripped 1 base from V and 9 bases from J, with 16 bases between. CDR3 protein: CASSQVTGAGSTIYF. CDR3 coding DNA: TGCGCCAGCAGCCAAGTTACGGGGGCTGGTAGCACCATATATTTT.

The rearrangement uses TRBV30 and TRBJ1-2; D remains unclear. Germline CDR1 reads GTSNPN; CDR2 reads SVGIG (reference sequence). The V end was cut by 3 bases, the J end by 6 bases, with 20 bases between. The CDR3 totals 15 residues. The DNA of the CDR3 is TGTGCCTGGAGGCCTTTAGCGGAGACTCAAAATGGCTACACCTTC. Translated, it gives CAWRPLAETQNGYTF.

The CDR3 bases are TGTGCCAGCAGCCCCAGTGTAGCGGGGGATAGAGGGGAGCTGTTTTTT. Encoded protein: CASSPSVAGDRGELFF. V gene TRBV9 combines with J gene TRBJ2-2; 9 nucleotides match TRBD2. V dropped 4 bases and J dropped 8; count of bases not matched to a gene: 12. The CDR3 contains 16 residues. Germline V CDR1 and CDR2: SGDLS, YYNGEE.

The rearrangement links TRBV10-3 to TRBJ2-3; TRBD1 matches at 9 bases. The CDR3 is made up of 15 amino acids. Germline loops: CDR1 ENHRY, CDR2 SYGVKD. V shed 6 bases and J 2 bases; nucleotides not matched to a gene: 6. The chain's CDR3 is CAIREDRGFTDTQYF. The CDR3 DNA follows: TGTGCCATCAGAGAGGACAGGGGATTCACAGATACGCAGTATTTT.

This clone came up a few times. The chain links TRBV25-1 to TRBJ1-2; the D is unclear. This CDR3 comprises 14 residues. Per germline, CDR1 MGHDK and CDR2 SYGVNS. V was trimmed by 3 bases and J by 5 bases, leaving 13 bases between them. The CDR3 reads CASSDPGELYGYTF. CDR3 DNA: TGTGCCAGCAGTGACCCCGGAGAACTGTATGGCTACACCTTC.

This clone was seen at least ten times. In DNA, the CDR3 is TGTGCCAGCAGCAGAGCCACAGGGTGGGAGCAGTACGTC. This encodes CASSRATGWEQYV. The chain uses TRBV7-9 and TRBJ2-7, with D possibly matching TRBD1 (6 bases). The germline CDR1 and CDR2 sequences are SEHNR and FQNEAQ (reference sequence). Trimming stripped 5 bases from V and 7 bases from J, with 15 bases between. There are 13 residues in the CDR3.

This clone was recorded a few times. V is TRBV11-2 and J is TRBJ2-1; D is unclear. This CDR3 has 14 residues. Germline CDR1 is SGHAT and CDR2 is FQNNGV. V was cut by 8 bases and J by 0 bases, with 11 bases left in between. DNA for the CDR3: TGTGCCAGCGTCGGCAGGAGCTCCTACAATGAGCAGTTCTTC. It codes for CASVGRSSYNEQFF.

V and J are TRBV30 and TRBJ1-4; D unclear. The CDR3 contains 12 residues. Trimming took 3 bases from V and 8 from J, leaving 10 bases between them. Germline V gene data show CDR1 as GTSNPN and CDR2 as SVGIG (reference sequence). DNA for the CDR3: TGTGCCTGGAGACGCGATACGGAAAAACTGTTTTTT. Amino acid sequence: CAWRRDTEKLFF.